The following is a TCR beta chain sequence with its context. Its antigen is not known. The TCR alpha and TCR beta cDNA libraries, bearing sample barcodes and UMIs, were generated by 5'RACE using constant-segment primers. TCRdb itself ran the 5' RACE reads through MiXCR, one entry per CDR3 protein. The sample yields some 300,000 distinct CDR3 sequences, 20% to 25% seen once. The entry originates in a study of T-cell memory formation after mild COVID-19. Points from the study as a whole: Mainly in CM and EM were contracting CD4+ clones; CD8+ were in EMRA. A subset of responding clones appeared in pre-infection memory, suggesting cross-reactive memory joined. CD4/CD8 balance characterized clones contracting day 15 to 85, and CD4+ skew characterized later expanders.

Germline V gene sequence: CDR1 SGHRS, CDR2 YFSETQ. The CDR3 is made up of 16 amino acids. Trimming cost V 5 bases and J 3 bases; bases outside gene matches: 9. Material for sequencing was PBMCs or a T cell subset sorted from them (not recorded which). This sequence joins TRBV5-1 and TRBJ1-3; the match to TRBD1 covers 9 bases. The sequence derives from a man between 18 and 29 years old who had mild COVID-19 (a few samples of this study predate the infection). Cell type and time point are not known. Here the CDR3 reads CASRGQGDGVGNTIYF. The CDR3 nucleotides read TGCGCCAGCAGGGGACAGGGCGACGGAGTTGGAAACACCATATATTTT. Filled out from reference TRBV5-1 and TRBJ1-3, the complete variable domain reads KAGVTQTPRYLIKTRGQQVTLSCSPISGHRSVSWYQQTPGQGLQFLFEYFSETQRNKGNFPGRFSGRQFSNSRSEMNVSTLELGDSALYLCASRGQGDGVGNTIYFGEGSWLTVV.